These 18 T cell receptor beta chains share one sample of origin, sequenced in a study of shared clonotypes between healthy human individuals. Measured with immunoSEQ multiplex PCR; TCRdb has only the in-frame clones, and not every one. Among around 370,000 clones listed, 96% were seen once. What was sequenced was memory CD8+ T cells sorted from blood. Regarding subset: CD45RO+ cells pooled with CCR7-negative TemRA cells. Receptors originate from a man between 25 and 39 years old in good health.

The V gene is TRBV6-1, the J gene TRBJ2-7; D is unclear. The CDR3 sequence is 13 residues long. V was shortened by 5 bases and J by 2 bases, with 10 bases between the two germline ends. Germline CDR1 MNHNS, CDR2 SASEGT. The CDR3, as DNA: TGTGCCAGCAGTTCCTTAGGGCCCTACGAGCAGTACTTC. It codes for CASSSLGPYEQYF.

The rearrangement joins TRBV7-8 to TRBJ1-4, with a weak D call TRBD1 (5 bases). The length of the CDR3 is 16 residues. Trimming took off 3 bases at V and 4 bases at J, with 15 bases between the two ends. Germline CDR1 SGHVS, CDR2 FQNEAQ. CDR3 DNA sequence: TGTGCCAGCAGCTTTTTTTCCGGGGACCTTAATGAAAAACTGTTTTTT. It encodes CASSFFSGDLNEKLFF.

V is TRBV21-1 and J is TRBJ2-1; whether TRBD2, the table's D call, matches the DNA was not checked. TRBV21-1 is designated a pseudogene. The CDR3 is made up of 15 amino acids. CDR3 nucleotides: TGTGCCAGCAGCATGACTAGCGGGAGGAACAATGAGCAGTTCTTC. Residues: CASSMTSGRNNEQFF.

The chain uses TRBV6-1 and TRBJ2-2; 10 nucleotides match TRBD2. CDR1 MNHNS and CDR2 SASEGT come from the germline V gene. V trimming: 6 bases; J trimming: 6 bases; junction bases outside the gene matches: 4. CDR3 length: 14 residues. CDR3 nucleotides: TGTGCCAGCAGCCTAGCGGGAGTAGCCGGGGAGCTGTTTTTT. As protein: CASSLAGVAGELFF.

J is TRBJ2-5 and V is TRBV7-2; 9 bases agree with TRBD2. Germline CDR1 SGHTA, CDR2 FQGNSA. J gave up 6 bases and V 0 bases, and 11 bases lay outside the gene matches. The CDR3 sequence is 17 residues long. CDR3 DNA: TGTGCCAGCAGCTTAGCGACTAGCGGAGACCTCCGAAAGACCCAGTACTTC. Encoded protein: CASSLATSGDLRKTQYF.

This clone has just one count. The genes are TRBV29-1 and TRBJ2-2; possible D gene TRBD2, 5 bases. Trimming left V 0 bases short and J 4 bases short, with 12 bases between. The CDR3 consists of 15 residues. In germline, CDR1 is SQVTM, CDR2 ANQGSEA. This chain's CDR3 is CSVEDRGLFTGELFF. The CDR3 nucleotides read TGCAGCGTTGAAGATCGTGGACTTTTCACCGGGGAGCTGTTTTTT.

The chain combines TRBV6-5 with TRBJ2-7; D unresolved. CDR3 length: 11 residues. Germline V gene data show CDR1 as MNHEY and CDR2 as SVGAGI. V lost 3 bases and J lost 12, with 12 bases in between. The CDR3 bases are TGTGCCAGCAGTTATCTTGGGGTGCTGTACTTC. It is translated as CASSYLGVLYF.

The V gene is TRBV28, the J gene TRBJ2-5; no reliable D call. There are 11 residues in the CDR3. V was cut by 2 bases and J by 9 bases, with 7 bases left in between. From germline, CDR1 is MDHEN and CDR2 SYDVKM. Here the CDR3 reads CASSLRTAQYF. Here the CDR3 DNA reads TGTGCCAGCAGTTTACGTACGGCCCAGTACTTC.

This clone is a singleton in its sample. The chain has TRBV10-2 and TRBJ2-1; tentatively, D is TRBD2 (6 bases). V lost 4 bases, J lost 3 bases, and 16 bases lay in between. This CDR3 comprises 16 residues. Germline V gene lookup returns CDR1 WSHSY and CDR2 SAAADI. The CDR3 DNA reads TGCGCCAGCAGTGGCGGGGAAGGGAGTCTCTACAATGAGCAGTTCTTC. As protein: CASSGGEGSLYNEQFF.

Note on this clone: The same CDR3 arises from other DNA sequences in this sample as well. The J gene is TRBJ2-7, the V gene TRBV7-2; TRBD2 aligns across 13 bases. CDR3 length: 14 amino acids. Trimming cost V 5 bases and J 4 bases; bases outside gene matches: 2. Germline CDR1 SGHTA, CDR2 FQGNSA. CDR3 DNA sequence: TGTGCCAGCAGCCCGGGACTAGCGGGGTACGAGCAGTACTTC. It is translated as CASSPGLAGYEQYF.

V and J are TRBV2 and TRBJ2-3, with TRBD2 identical over 12 bases. Per the germline V gene, CDR1 is SNHLY and CDR2 is FYNNEI. After removal of 7 bases from V and 2 bases from J, the junction contained 7 bases not matched to a gene. CDR3 length: 16 amino acids. The CDR3 DNA sequence: TGTGCCAGCACTCCCCTAGCGGGAGGGTACACAGATACGCAGTATTTT. The encoded protein is CASTPLAGGYTDTQYF.

J is TRBJ1-2 and V is TRBV7-9; D ambiguous. Germline values: CDR1 SEHNR, CDR2 FQNEAQ (reference sequence). There are 14 residues in the CDR3. V gave up 1 base and J gave up 3 bases, with 9 bases separating them. The CDR3 DNA reads TGTGCCAGCAGCTTAGATCTAGGCCACTATGGCTACACCTTC. Translation gives CASSLDLGHYGYTF.

The J gene is TRBJ2-2, the V gene TRBV25-1; D perhaps matches TRBD2 (5 bases). Germline lookup yields CDR1 MGHDK and CDR2 SYGVNS. The CDR3 consists of 14 residues. V was pared by 6 bases and J by 3 bases, with 11 bases between. The CDR3 is CASRRGKDTGELFF. CDR3 bases: TGTGCCAGCAGAAGAGGGAAGGACACCGGGGAGCTGTTTTTT.

V usage is TRBV5-1 and J usage is TRBJ2-7; D gene uncertain. Germline values: CDR1 SGHRS, CDR2 YFSETQ. Trimming took off 7 bases at V and 2 bases at J, with 10 bases between the two ends. CDR3 length equals 12 residues. CDR3 DNA sequence: TGCGCCAGCCCCCCAGGAGCCTACGAGCAGTACTTC. The encoded protein is CASPPGAYEQYF.

DNA of the CDR3: TGTGCCAGCAGTGAAGCGATACTAGCGGGGGCATCCTACGAGCAGTACTTC. It yields the protein CASSEAILAGASYEQYF. The chain has TRBV2 and TRBJ2-7; 11 nucleotides match TRBD2. The CDR3 totals 17 residues. V lost 0 bases to trimming and J lost 1 base; unmatched junction nucleotides: 5. The germline V gene encodes CDR1 SNHLY and CDR2 FYNNEI.

The V call is TRBV4-1, the J call TRBJ2-3; 12 bases align to TRBD2. Germline trimming cut 3 bases from V and 6 bases from J; bases unmatched to any gene: 10. The CDR3 consists of 17 residues. Germline V gives CDR1 MGHRA, CDR2 YSYEKL. The CDR3 protein is CASSQQTSGRFGDTQYF. The CDR3 nucleotides are TGCGCCAGCAGCCAGCAGACTAGCGGGAGATTTGGTGATACGCAGTATTTT.

The rearrangement joins TRBV5-4 to TRBJ2-7, with D perhaps matching TRBD1 or TRBD2 (5 bases each). Trimming left V 2 bases short and J 1 base short, with 10 bases between. Germline lookup yields CDR1 SGHNT and CDR2 YYREEE (reference sequence). The CDR3 loop spans 14 amino acids. The CDR3 bases are TGTGCCAGCAGCTTAGACGGGACGTCCTACGAGCAGTACTTC. It translates to CASSLDGTSYEQYF.

The chain carries TRBV5-1 and TRBJ2-3; TRBD2 agrees at 8 bases. V trimming: 4 bases; J trimming: 1 base; junction bases outside the gene matches: 2. The germline V gene has CDR1 SGHRS and CDR2 YFSETQ. The CDR3 runs to 14 residues. As DNA, the CDR3 is TGCGCCAGCAGCCCACTAGCGGGCACAGATACGCAGTATTTT. Translation gives CASSPLAGTDTQYF.